This T cell receptor (beta chain) was profiled in a study of sequential checkpoint blockade in melanoma. Study background: First-line arms were nivolumab then ipilimumab, or the reverse, randomized 1:1. After both sequences, patients received maintenance nivolumab.

The sample's treatment: randomized to nivolumab then ipilimumab (arm A) or the reverse (arm B). No patient had prior DNA-damaging chemotherapy. Germline V CDR1 and CDR2: MNHEY, SMNVEV (reference sequence). The V gene lost 6 bases and the J gene lost 7 bases, with 16 bases spanning the gap. CDR3 length: 14 residues. Assay used: immunoSEQ multiplex PCR; TCRdb lists only in-frame clones, some missing. There are over 10,000 clones in the sample; around 76% occur only once, and roughly half lies in the top ten. The sequencing used CD8+ T cells sorted from blood (inferred from file names), collected from a patient given nivolumab and ipilimumab in sequence. The clonotype comes from a human patient with melanoma. Some clones in this sample may be carry-over from other donors' samples. The rearrangement links TRBV27 to TRBJ2-1; TRBD2 might be the D (5 bases). This CDR3 is CASRLGVERNEQFF. The CDR3 bases are TGTGCCAGCAGACTGGGAGTAGAGAGGAATGAGCAGTTCTTC.